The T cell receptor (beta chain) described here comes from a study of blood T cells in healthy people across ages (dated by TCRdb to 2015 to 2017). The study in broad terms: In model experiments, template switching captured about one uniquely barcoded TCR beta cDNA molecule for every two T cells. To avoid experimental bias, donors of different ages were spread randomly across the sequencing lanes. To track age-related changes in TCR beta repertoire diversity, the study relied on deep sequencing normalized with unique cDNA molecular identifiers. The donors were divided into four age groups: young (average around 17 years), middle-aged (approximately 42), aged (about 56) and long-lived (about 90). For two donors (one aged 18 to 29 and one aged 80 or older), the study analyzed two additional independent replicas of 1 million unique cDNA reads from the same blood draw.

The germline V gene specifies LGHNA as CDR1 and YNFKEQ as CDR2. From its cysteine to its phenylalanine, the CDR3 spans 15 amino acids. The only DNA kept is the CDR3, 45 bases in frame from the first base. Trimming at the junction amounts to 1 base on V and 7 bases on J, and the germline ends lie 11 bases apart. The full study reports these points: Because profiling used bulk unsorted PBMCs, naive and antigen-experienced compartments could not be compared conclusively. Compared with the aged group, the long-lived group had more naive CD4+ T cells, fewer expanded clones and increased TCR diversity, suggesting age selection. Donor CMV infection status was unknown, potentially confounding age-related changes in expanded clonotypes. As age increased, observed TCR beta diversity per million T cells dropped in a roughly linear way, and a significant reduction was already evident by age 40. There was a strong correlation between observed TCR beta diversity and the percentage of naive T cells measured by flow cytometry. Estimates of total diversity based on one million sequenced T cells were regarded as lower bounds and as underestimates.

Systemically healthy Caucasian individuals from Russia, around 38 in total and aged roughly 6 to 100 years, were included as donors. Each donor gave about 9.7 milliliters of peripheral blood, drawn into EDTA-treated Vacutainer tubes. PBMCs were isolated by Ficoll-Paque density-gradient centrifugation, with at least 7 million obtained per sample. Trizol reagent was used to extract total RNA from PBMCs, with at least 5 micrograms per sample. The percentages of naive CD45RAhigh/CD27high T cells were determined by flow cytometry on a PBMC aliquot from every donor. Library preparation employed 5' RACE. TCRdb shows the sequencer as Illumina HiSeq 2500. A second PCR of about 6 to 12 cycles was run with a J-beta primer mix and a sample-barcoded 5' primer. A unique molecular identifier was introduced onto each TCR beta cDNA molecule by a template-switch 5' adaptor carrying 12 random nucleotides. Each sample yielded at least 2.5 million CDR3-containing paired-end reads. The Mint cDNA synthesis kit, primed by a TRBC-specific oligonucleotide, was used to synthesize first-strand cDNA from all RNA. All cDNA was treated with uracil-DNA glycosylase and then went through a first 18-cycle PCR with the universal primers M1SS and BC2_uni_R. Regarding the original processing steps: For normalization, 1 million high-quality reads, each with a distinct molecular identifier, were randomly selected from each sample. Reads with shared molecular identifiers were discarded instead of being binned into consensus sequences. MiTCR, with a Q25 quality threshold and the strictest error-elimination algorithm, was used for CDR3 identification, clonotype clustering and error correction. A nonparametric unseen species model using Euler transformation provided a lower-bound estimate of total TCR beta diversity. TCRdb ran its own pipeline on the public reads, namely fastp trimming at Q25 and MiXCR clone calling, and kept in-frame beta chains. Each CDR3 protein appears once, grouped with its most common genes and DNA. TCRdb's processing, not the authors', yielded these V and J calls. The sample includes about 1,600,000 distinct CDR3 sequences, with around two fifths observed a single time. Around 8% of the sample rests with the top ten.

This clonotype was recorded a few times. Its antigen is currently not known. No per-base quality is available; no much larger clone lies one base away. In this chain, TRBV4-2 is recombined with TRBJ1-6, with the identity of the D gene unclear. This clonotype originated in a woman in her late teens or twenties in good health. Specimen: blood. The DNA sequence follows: TGTGCCAGCAGCCAAGGGACGGACCTAAATTCACCCCTCCACTTT. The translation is CASSQGTDLNSPLHF.